The 2 T cell receptor beta chains reported below all come from one sample, sequenced in a study of T cell changes during pregnancy in multiple sclerosis. TCRdb's table, derived via immunoSEQ multiplex PCR, lists solely in-frame clones and lacks some. The sample includes 40,000 to 50,000 clones, roughly 90% seen only once; the top ten take over 0.45%. The input for sequencing was CD4+ T cells from peripheral blood mononuclear cells, taken in the third trimester of pregnancy. The receptors were sampled from a female donor with multiple sclerosis, enrolled in a pregnancy study.

The J gene is TRBJ1-3, the V gene TRBV18; D might be TRBD1 (5 bases). Per germline, CDR1 KGHSH and CDR2 LQKENI. There are 14 residues in the CDR3. V was pared by 8 bases and J by 4 bases, with 15 bases between. In DNA, the CDR3 is TGTGCCAGCGCAGACCGGGGGAAAGGAAACACCATATATTTT. Its protein is CASADRGKGNTIYF.

This clone was seen a single time. The chain combines TRBV21-1 with TRBJ2-1; the listed D gene, TRBD2, was not tested against the DNA. TRBV21-1 is given as a pseudogene. The CDR3 length is 16 residues. The CDR3 DNA reads as TGTGCCAGCAGCAAAGCCTCAACTAGCGCGTACAATGAGCAGTTCTTC. Amino acids: CASSKASTSAYNEQFF.